A selection of T cell receptor beta chains follows, all from one sample in a study of blood T cell repertoires in COVID-19. Sequencing used immunoSEQ multiplex PCR; TCRdb keeps in-frame clones, though not all of them. The sample shows some 250,000 clones, around four fifths of them seen only once. Sequencing used peripheral blood. The origin of the receptors is a man aged 35 to 55 with acute or convalescent COVID-19. Each CDR3 is given with its conserved first and last residue. D genes are given only for firm matches. Size tells how often a clone was seen (once, few, many) or the class of an expanded clone, and some rows leave it out.

TRBD1,once,TRBJ2-3,TRBV5-1,TGCGCCAGCAGCCCGGGACAGGGCCCAGGCACAGATACGCAGTATTTT,CASSPGQGPGTDTQYF
TRBD2,-,TRBJ2-7,TRBV5-1,TGCGCCAGCAGCTTGGTCCCGGGGGGCGAGCAGTACTTC,CASSLVPGGEQYF
TRBD2,once,TRBJ2-3,TRBV4-1,TGCGCCAGCAGCCAGATTCTAGCGGCGAACACAGATACGCAGTATTTT,CASSQILAANTDTQYF
-,-,TRBJ1-5,TRBV19,TGTGCCAGTAGTATAGCTACAGGTAGGGGCAATCAGCCCCAGCATTTT,CASSIATGRGNQPQHF
-,-,TRBJ1-5,TRBV6-1,TGTGCCAGCAGTGAAAATGGCAGGGGCAGGAGTCAGCCCCAGCATTTT,CASSENGRGRSQPQHF
-,-,TRBJ2-7,TRBV5-6,TGTGCCAGCAGTCCTTTATTTAGGGCGGGCGCTGCCTTTTACGAGCAGTACTTC,CASSPLFRAGAAFYEQYF
-,-,TRBJ2-5,TRBV14,TGTGCCAGCAGCCAAGTCACAGATGGGACCCAGTACTTC,CASSQVTDGTQYF
-,-,TRBJ1-5,TRBV27,TGTGCCAGCAGTTTATCCGTCGATCAGCCCCAGCATTTT,CASSLSVDQPQHF
TRBD2,-,TRBJ2-1,TRBV10-1,TGCGCCAGCAGTGAGACTAGCGGGAGAGGAGGGGAGCAGTTCTTC,CASSETSGRGGEQFF
-,few,TRBJ2-4,TRBV4-3,TGCGCCAGCAGCCAAGATGGGGGGAAAAACATTCAGTACTTC,CASSQDGGKNIQYF
-,-,TRBJ1-6,TRBV5-1,TGCGCCAGCAGCTTGGAGGGGGATAATAATTCACCCCTCCACTTT,CASSLEGDNNSPLHF
TRBD2,-,TRBJ2-1,TRBV5-4,TGTGCCAGCAGCACGGGGGGGACTCCCTACAATGAGCAGTTCTTC,CASSTGGTPYNEQFF
-,once,TRBJ2-7,TRBV10-1,TGCGCCAGCAGTGAGGGGGCAGAAGAGCAGTACTTC,CASSEGAEEQYF
-,-,TRBJ1-2,TRBV6-6,TGTGCCAGCACAGGGCCCTCCTATGTTGATGGCTACACCTTC,CASTGPSYVDGYTF
-,-,TRBJ1-1,TRBV6-4,TGTGCCAGCAGTTCCTTTCGGGGAACTGAAGCTTTCTTT,CASSSFRGTEAFF
-,few,TRBJ2-1,TRBV30,TGTGCCTGGAGTGTAATTTTCGGGGGATACAATGAGCAGTTCTTC,CAWSVIFGGYNEQFF
TRBD1,-,TRBJ1-1,TRBV6-5,TGTGCCAGCAGTTACGCGGGGACAGGGGGGAGGGAAGCTTTCTTT,CASSYAGTGGREAFF
-,-,TRBJ1-1,TRBV5-1,TGCGCCAGCAGCTTGGAAGGGAGATTGAACACTGAAGCTTTCTTT,CASSLEGRLNTEAFF
-,few,TRBJ2-2,TRBV3-1/TRBV3-2,TGTGCCAGCAGCCAAGTTGGGCGTGGCAGGGTGGGGACCGGGGAGCTGTTTTTT,CASSQVGRGRVGTGELFF
TRBD1,-,TRBJ2-1,TRBV3-1/TRBV3-2,TGTGCCAGCAGCCAAGATGGGACAGGGAGGTTTGAGCAGTTCTTC,CASSQDGTGRFEQFF
-,-,TRBJ1-4,TRBV27,TGTGCCAGCAGTTTGACTCGGAAGAATGAAAAACTGTTTTTT,CASSLTRKNEKLFF
-,-,TRBJ2-1,TRBV23-1,TGCGCCAGCAGTCCTGTGAGGGAACCCTACAATGAGCAGTTCTTC,CASSPVREPYNEQFF
-,-,TRBJ2-4,TRBV27,TGTGCCAGCAGTTCTCTGGAGGTAGCCAAAAACATTCAGTACTTC,CASSSLEVAKNIQYF
TRBD2,-,TRBJ2-3,TRBV28,TGTGCCAGCAGTTTGGGGCTAGCGGGTAGCACAGATACGCAGTATTTT,CASSLGLAGSTDTQYF
-,-,TRBJ1-1,TRBV6-5,TGTGCCAGCACCCTGGGAGCTATGAACACTGAAGCTTTCTTT,CASTLGAMNTEAFF
-,-,TRBJ2-2,TRBV7-6,TGTGCCAGCAGCCTTCTAGTGTCCGCGGGCGGGGAGCTGTTTTTT,CASSLLVSAGGELFF
TRBD1,-,TRBJ1-3,TRBV5-4,TGTGCCAGCAGCTCGACACAGGGGAATGCTGGAAACACCATATATTTT,CASSSTQGNAGNTIYF
TRBD2,-,TRBJ2-7,TRBV7-9,TGTGCCAGCAGCCTGACTAGCACCGACGAGCAGTACTTC,CASSLTSTDEQYF
-,-,TRBJ1-3,TRBV3-1/TRBV3-2,TGTGCCAGCAGCCAGAACCTACTCTCTGGAAACACCATATATTTT,CASSQNLLSGNTIYF
TRBD1,few,TRBJ1-1,TRBV3-1/TRBV3-2,TGTGCCAGCAGCCCTAGACAGGGGGGTGGCACTGAAGCTTTCTTT,CASSPRQGGGTEAFF
TRBD1,many,TRBJ1-1,TRBV11-2,TGTGCCAGCAGCTTAGGAGGGACAGGGAACACTGAAGCTTTCTTT,CASSLGGTGNTEAFF
TRBD2,few,TRBJ2-7,TRBV6-5,TGTGCCAGCAGTTACGGGACTAGCGGGAGGTTGCAGTACTTC,CASSYGTSGRLQYF
TRBD2,-,TRBJ2-2,TRBV19,TGTGCCAGCAATGAGCGGGAGTTCGGGGAGCTGTTTTTT,CASNEREFGELFF
-,-,TRBJ1-2,TRBV5-6,TGTGCCAGCAGCTTGGATGTAGGATTGGAGGCGGGCTATGGCTACACCTTC,CASSLDVGLEAGYGYTF
TRBD2,-,TRBJ2-3,TRBV18,TGTGCCAGCTCACCAATCTTTTCGCGCCGGGAGGGGGATACGCAGTATTTT,CASSPIFSRREGDTQYF
-,-,TRBJ1-4,TRBV12-3/TRBV12-4,TGTGCCAGCAGTTTCAATCCAGAAAAACTGTTTTTT,CASSFNPEKLFF
TRBD1,-,TRBJ2-7,TRBV5-4,TGTGCCAGCAGCTCCGGGACAGGAAGGGTCTACGAGCAGTACTTC,CASSSGTGRVYEQYF
-,-,TRBJ1-2,TRBV12-3/TRBV12-4,TGTGCCAGCAGTTTAGTCGGGTCCACAGGCTACACCTTC,CASSLVGSTGYTF
-,-,TRBJ2-5,TRBV7-2,TGTGCCAGCAGCTTTCAGGGTCCAGAGACCCAGTACTTC,CASSFQGPETQYF
TRBD2,-,TRBJ2-7,TRBV5-1,TGCGCCAGCAGAGGAGGACTAGCGGAAACCTACGAGCAGTACTTC,CASRGGLAETYEQYF
-,-,TRBJ1-3,TRBV19,TGTGCCAGTAGTTTACTAATATCCTCCTCTGGAAACACCATATATTTT,CASSLLISSSGNTIYF
-,-,TRBJ1-2,TRBV12-3/TRBV12-4,TGTGCCAGCAGACCGGGGGAAGCCTATGGCTACACCTTC,CASRPGEAYGYTF
TRBD2,-,TRBJ2-5,TRBV6-5,TGTGCCAGCAGGCCATACGGCGGGGGGCGAGAGACCCAGTACTTC,CASRPYGGGRETQYF
TRBD1,-,TRBJ1-1,TRBV10-3,TGTGCCATCAGACGGGACAGGGTGAACACTGAAGCTTTCTTT,CAIRRDRVNTEAFF
TRBD1,-,TRBJ1-1,TRBV27,TGTGCCAGCAGTTTATACAGGACAGGAGGTGCCGCTGAAGCTTTCTTT,CASSLYRTGGAAEAFF
-,-,TRBJ1-2,TRBV15,TGTGCCACCAGGGATCACAGGGAGTTGAATGGCTACACCTTC,CATRDHRELNGYTF